This TCR beta chain was retrieved from a study of blood T cell repertoires in COVID-19. This clone was seen a single time. Using immunoSEQ multiplex PCR, the repertoire was profiled, and TCRdb retains in-frame clones only, with some absent. The sample has roughly 96,000 clones, 70% to 90% seen once. The length of the CDR3 is 14 residues. The germline CDR1 and CDR2 sequences are SGHTA and FQGNSA. J was trimmed by 8 bases and V by 5 bases; bases with no gene match: 10. Material for sequencing was peripheral blood. This chain uses TRBV7-2 with TRBJ1-2; 8 nucleotides agree with TRBD1. The receptor was derived from a man in his 60s with acute or convalescent COVID-19. Here the CDR3 DNA reads TGTGCCAGCAGCGAGAATCAGGGGGCGCGGGGCTACACCTTC. Protein product: CASSENQGARGYTF.